These T cell receptor beta chains were read from a single sample in a study of T cells after yellow fever vaccination. TCRdb reprocessed the 5' RACE reads with MiXCR, giving one entry per CDR3 protein. The sample holds hundreds of thousands of distinct CDR3 sequences, around 12% seen once. The sample consisted of PBMCs, taken on the day of the yellow fever booster vaccination. These receptors were taken from a man younger than 45 who received the YFV17D yellow fever vaccine. CDR3s include the opening cysteine and the closing phenylalanine or tryptophan. A D gene is named only where the DNA matches it firmly. Clone size is not always given. Where it is, it says once, few, many or a class for expanded clones.

>TRBV5-4|.|14|TRBJ1-1|.
TGTGCCAGCAGCTTAACGGTTGCGAACACTGAAGCTTTCTTT
CASSLTVANTEAFF
>TRBV11-2|TRBD2|14|TRBJ2-1|many
TGTGCCAGCAGCCCGGGACTAGGGTACAATGAGCAGTTCTTC
CASSPGLGYNEQFF
>TRBV14|TRBD1|14|TRBJ1-2|few
TGTGCCAGCAGCCGATCTATCGGGACAGGGTTCCTCGCCTTC
CASSRSIGTGFLAF
>TRBV20-1|TRBD2|18|TRBJ2-3|.
TGCAGTGCTAGACAAGGACTAGCGGCTCACCCCTCCACAGATACGCAGTATTTT
CSARQGLAAHPSTDTQYF
>TRBV15|.|17|TRBJ1-1|few
TGTGCCACCAGCAGAGATAAGGGAGGGTGGTTGAACACTGAAGCTTTCTTT
CATSRDKGGWLNTEAFF
>TRBV19|TRBD1|16|TRBJ1-5|.
TGTGCCAGTAGTTCCAGGACAGGGATTCTCAATCAGCCCCAGCATTTT
CASSSRTGILNQPQHF
>TRBV6-2/TRBV6-3|TRBD2|15|TRBJ2-1|few
TGTGCCAGCAGACCTCTAGCGGTGACTTACAATGAGCAGTTCTTC
CASRPLAVTYNEQFF
>TRBV21-1|.|16|TRBJ2-7|.
TGTGCCAGCAGCAAACCGGCAGCGGGGACAGCCTACGAGCAGTACTTC
CASSKPAAGTAYEQYF
>TRBV13|TRBD2|16|TRBJ2-5|few
TGTGCCAGCAGCTTCAGACTAGCGGAGTACCAAGAGACCCAGTACTTC
CASSFRLAEYQETQYF
>TRBV5-5|.|13|TRBJ2-3|.
TGTGCCAGCAGCTTGCAGCCCACAGATACGCAGTATTTT
CASSLQPTDTQYF
>TRBV5-1|TRBD1|15|TRBJ2-7|few
TGCGCCAGCAGCATGGAGCGGACAGGCCTATACGAGCAGTACTTC
CASSMERTGLYEQYF
>TRBV18|.|16|TRBJ1-5|.
TGTGCCAGCACCTATGGCAGGCCGCGAGGGTATCAGCCCCAGCATTTT
CASTYGRPRGYQPQHF
>TRBV13|.|15|TRBJ2-3|.
TGTGCCAGCAGCTCCCTGTTTGGGGCCACAGATACGCAGTATTTT
CASSSLFGATDTQYF
>TRBV20-1|.|10|TRBJ2-1|.
TGCAGTCCATACAGGTATGAGCAGTTCTTC
CSPYRYEQFF
>TRBV29-1|.|11|TRBJ1-1|many
TGCAGTGTAGGGCAGAACACTGAAGCTTTCTTT
CSVGQNTEAFF
>TRBV28|.|15|TRBJ2-1|.
TGTGCCAGCTGTCCCAAGACAGCCCAGTGGGATGAGCAGTTCTTC
CASCPKTAQWDEQFF
>TRBV28|.|18|TRBJ2-2|.
TGTGCCAGCAGCCCCCCACAGGTATACCTAGATAACACCGGGGAGCTGTTTTTT
CASSPPQVYLDNTGELFF
>TRBV24-1|.|12|TRBJ2-7|few
TGTGCCACCGAGAAAGGTTTCTACGAGCAGTACTTC
CATEKGFYEQYF
>TRBV20-1|.|12|TRBJ1-1|few
TGCAGTGCTCGCAGAAGCTCCACTGAAGCTTTCTTT
CSARRSSTEAFF
>TRBV20-1|TRBD2|15|TRBJ2-3|few
TGCAGTGCTGCGGGAGGGCCTGCGGTAGCAGATACGCAGTATTTT
CSAAGGPAVADTQYF
>TRBV5-6|.|15|TRBJ1-2|.
TGTGCCAGCAGCTTGCGGCCCGAGGGGGACTATGGCTACACCTTC
CASSLRPEGDYGYTF
>TRBV6-1|TRBD2|15|TRBJ2-3|many
TGTGCCAGCAGCCCTATCGCGGGAGAGGCAGATACGCAGTATTTT
CASSPIAGEADTQYF
>TRBV27|.|12|TRBJ2-4|.
TGTGCCAGCGGGCCCCACGGAAACATTCAGTACTTC
CASGPHGNIQYF
>TRBV5-6|.|12|TRBJ2-5|.
TGTGCCAGCTTCGTTTGGGGGCAGACCCAGTACTTC
CASFVWGQTQYF
>TRBV19|.|15|TRBJ2-1|many
TGTGCCAGTAGAAAAGACGGAGGCAGCACCAATGAGCAGTTCTTC
CASRKDGGSTNEQFF
>TRBV18|.|15|TRBJ2-1|many
TGTGCCAGCTCACCAGCCAAGGGTGTCGACAATGAGCAGTTCTTC
CASSPAKGVDNEQFF
>TRBV6-1|TRBD1|15|TRBJ2-1|few
TGTGCCAGCAACAAAGCGGGACAGGGTTACAATGAGCAGTTCTTC
CASNKAGQGYNEQFF
>TRBV7-9|.|16|TRBJ2-7|.
TGTGCCAGCAGCTTAGGGGGAGACAGGCCTTTCTACGAGCAGTACTTC
CASSLGGDRPFYEQYF
>TRBV9|.|15|TRBJ2-1|.
TGTGCCAGCAGTGATGGACAAGGGACATACAATGAGCAGTTCTTC
CASSDGQGTYNEQFF
>TRBV5-1|.|14|TRBJ2-5|.
TGCGCCAGCAGGACACCCACAGGAAAAGAGACCCAGTACTTC
CASRTPTGKETQYF
>TRBV29-1|TRBD1|13|TRBJ2-5|.
TGCAGCGTTGCTATTGGGACAGCAGAGACCCAGTACTTC
CSVAIGTAETQYF
>TRBV7-2|.|16|TRBJ1-1|.
TGTGCCAGCAGCTTAGAAGGGTCAGGGAGGTACACTGAAGCTTTCTTT
CASSLEGSGRYTEAFF
>TRBV3-1|.|14|TRBJ1-2|few
TGTGCCAGCAGCCCTCAGGGTTCTAACTATGGCTACACCTTC
CASSPQGSNYGYTF
>TRBV28|.|15|TRBJ2-6|.
TGTGCCAGCAGTCTTAGGTTGCCTGGGGCCAACGTCCTGACTTTC
CASSLRLPGANVLTF
>TRBV7-2|.|14|TRBJ1-6|.
TGTGCCAGCAGCTTTGGGGTAGTTGGGTCACCCCTCCACTTT
CASSFGVVGSPLHF
>TRBV29-1|.|14|TRBJ2-7|few
TGCAGCGTTGATCTCACAGGGCCTTTTGGAGAGCAGTACTTC
CSVDLTGPFGEQYF
>TRBV6-5|TRBD1|14|TRBJ1-2|.
TGTGCCAGCAGTTGGCGGGACAGGAACTATGGCTACACCTTC
CASSWRDRNYGYTF
>TRBV24-1|.|18|TRBJ2-1|few
TGTGCCACCAGTGCCCACCGGGGCTTGTCACGGAGCAGGAATGAGCAGTTCTTC
CATSAHRGLSRSRNEQFF
>TRBV20-1|TRBD1|13|TRBJ2-7|few
TGCAGTGCGGCGGGGACAGGGCAGTACGAGCAGTACTTC
CSAAGTGQYEQYF
>TRBV10-3|.|13|TRBJ2-3|few
TGTGCCATCGGGGGCAGGGGGGAGGATACGCAGTATTTT
CAIGGRGEDTQYF
>TRBV29-1|.|11|TRBJ1-2|many
TGCAGCGTTGAAAGTTTCGGAGGCTACACCTTC
CSVESFGGYTF
>TRBV24-1|.|16|TRBJ2-2|few
TGTGCCACCAGTGATTTCGCCGGACTAAACACCGGGGAGCTGTTTTTT
CATSDFAGLNTGELFF
>TRBV28|.|13|TRBJ1-6|few
TGTGCGGTGGGGGCAATCTCTAATTCACCCCTCCACTTT
CAVGAISNSPLHF
>TRBV28|.|13|TRBJ2-7|few
TGTGCCACCCACGGGGGGCTAGCCTACGAGCAGTACTTC
CATHGGLAYEQYF
>TRBV10-3|.|13|TRBJ2-7|few
TGTGCCATCAGTGAGCAAAGGGGTAACGAGCAGTACTTC
CAISEQRGNEQYF
>TRBV20-1|.|14|TRBJ2-2|few
TGCAGTGCTAGAAAGGGAGGCCACACCGGGGAGCTGTTTTTT
CSARKGGHTGELFF
>TRBV29-1|.|13|TRBJ2-1|few
TGCAGCGTTGTGGGGACTCCCCACAATGAGCAGTTCTTC
CSVVGTPHNEQFF
>TRBV20-1|TRBD2|15|TRBJ2-7|few
TGCAGTGCTAGGCTTAGCGGGAAAAAGGGGTACGAGCAGTACTTC
CSARLSGKKGYEQYF
>TRBV5-1|.|16|TRBJ2-7|.
TGCGCCAGCAGCATGGTATCAGTCAGGAGCTCCTACGAGCAGTACTTC
CASSMVSVRSSYEQYF
>TRBV5-1|TRBD2|17|TRBJ2-3|few
TGCGCCAGCAGCTTGGAGCGGCTAGCGGGCTCCACAGATACGCAGTATTTT
CASSLERLAGSTDTQYF
>TRBV29-1|.|17|TRBJ1-3|few
TGCAGCGTTGAATCATCCGGAGCAGGGCTGCCTGGAAACACCATATATTTT
CSVESSGAGLPGNTIYF
>TRBV10-3|.|14|TRBJ2-7|few
TGTGCCATCAGTGTCGCCCAGGAGACCTACGAGCAGTACTTC
CAISVAQETYEQYF
>TRBV18|.|12|TRBJ2-5|.
TGTGCCAGCTCACCTTCTGGGGGGACCCAGTACTTC
CASSPSGGTQYF
>TRBV25-1|.|14|TRBJ2-3|few
TGTGCCAGCAGTGATCCAACCACAGCAGATACGCAGTATTTT
CASSDPTTADTQYF
>TRBV18|TRBD2|14|TRBJ2-3|few
TGTGCCAGCTCACCCTCTAGCGGGAGTCATACGCAGTATTTT
CASSPSSGSHTQYF
>TRBV6-1|TRBD1|14|TRBJ2-2|few
TGTGCCAGCAGGCCGAGGGGGCCATCCGGGGAGCTGTTTTTT
CASRPRGPSGELFF
>TRBV5-1|.|15|TRBJ2-7|.
TGCGCCAGCAGCTTGAACCGGGACGTCTCCTACGAGCAGTACTTC
CASSLNRDVSYEQYF
>TRBV4-3|TRBD2|18|TRBJ2-5|.
TGCGCCAGCAGTTCAACCCCGGGACTAGCGGGAACGGAAGAGACCCAGTACTTC
CASSSTPGLAGTEETQYF
>TRBV12-3/TRBV12-4|.|15|TRBJ1-1|.
TGTGCCAGCAGTCCCGGACTTTTGATGAGCTCTGAAGCTTTCTTT
CASSPGLLMSSEAFF
>TRBV12-3/TRBV12-4|TRBD2|15|TRBJ2-5|.
TGTGCCAGCAGTTTCGGGACTAGCGGGAGGGAGACCCAGTACTTC
CASSFGTSGRETQYF